This T cell receptor (beta chain) was documented in a study of blood T cell repertoires in COVID-19. Study in general: There were acute and convalescent COVID-19 samples, and they came from the United States, Italy and Spain.

Per germline, CDR1 SGHRS and CDR2 YFSETQ. This CDR3 has 16 residues. V trimming: 3 bases; J trimming: 6 bases; junction bases outside the gene matches: 6. Source study methods: Estimated nucleated cell counts came from reference gene primer amplification. Repertoires were generated with immunoSEQ multiplex PCR, while TCRdb's copy carries only in-frame clones and drops some. V and J calls and clone size follow that table, whereas D and trimming were derived from the DNA. The sample lists about 260,000 clones, around 87% occurring once. The sample was peripheral blood. The origin of this receptor is a woman between 35 and 50 years old who had recovered from COVID-19. V and J are TRBV5-1 and TRBJ2-4; 13 positions match TRBD2. This CDR3 reads CASSWTSGGFGNIQYF. In DNA, the CDR3 is TGCGCCAGCAGCTGGACTAGCGGGGGATTCGGAAACATTCAGTACTTC. Filled out from reference TRBV5-1 and TRBJ2-4, the complete variable domain reads KAGVTQTPRYLIKTRGQQVTLSCSPISGHRSVSWYQQTPGQGLQFLFEYFSETQRNKGNFPGRFSGRQFSNSRSEMNVSTLELGDSALYLCASSWTSGGFGNIQYFGAGTRLSVL.